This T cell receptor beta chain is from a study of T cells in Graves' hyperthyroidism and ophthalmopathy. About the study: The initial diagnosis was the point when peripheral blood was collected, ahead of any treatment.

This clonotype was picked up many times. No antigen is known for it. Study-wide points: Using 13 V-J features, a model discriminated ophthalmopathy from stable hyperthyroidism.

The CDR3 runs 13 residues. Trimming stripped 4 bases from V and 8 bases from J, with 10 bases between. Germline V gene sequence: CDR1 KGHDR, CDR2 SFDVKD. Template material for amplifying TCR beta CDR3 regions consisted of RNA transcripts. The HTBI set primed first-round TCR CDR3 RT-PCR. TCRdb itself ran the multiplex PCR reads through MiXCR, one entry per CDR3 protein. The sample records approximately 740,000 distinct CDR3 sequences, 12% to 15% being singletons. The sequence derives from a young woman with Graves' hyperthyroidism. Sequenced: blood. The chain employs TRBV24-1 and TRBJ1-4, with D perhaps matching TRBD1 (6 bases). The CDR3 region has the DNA TGTGCCACCAGTGACAGGGGAGGAGAAAAACTGTTTTTT. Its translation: CATSDRGGEKLFF.